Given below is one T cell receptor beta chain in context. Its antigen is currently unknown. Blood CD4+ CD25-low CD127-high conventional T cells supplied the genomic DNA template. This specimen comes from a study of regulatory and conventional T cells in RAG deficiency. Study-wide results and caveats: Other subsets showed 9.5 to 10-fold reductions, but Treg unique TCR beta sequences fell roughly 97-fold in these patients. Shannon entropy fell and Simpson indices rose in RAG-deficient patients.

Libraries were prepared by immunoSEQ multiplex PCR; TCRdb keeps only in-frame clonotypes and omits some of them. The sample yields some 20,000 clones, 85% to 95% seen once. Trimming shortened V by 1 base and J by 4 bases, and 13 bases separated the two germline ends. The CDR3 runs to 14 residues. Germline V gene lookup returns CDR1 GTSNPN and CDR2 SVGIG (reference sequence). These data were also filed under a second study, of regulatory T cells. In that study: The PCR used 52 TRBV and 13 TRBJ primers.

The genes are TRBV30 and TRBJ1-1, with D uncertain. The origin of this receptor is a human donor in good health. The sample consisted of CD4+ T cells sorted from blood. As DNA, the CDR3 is TGTGCCTGGAGTGGGAGGGAAAGGGCCACTGAAGCTTTCTTT. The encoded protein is CAWSGRERATEAFF.